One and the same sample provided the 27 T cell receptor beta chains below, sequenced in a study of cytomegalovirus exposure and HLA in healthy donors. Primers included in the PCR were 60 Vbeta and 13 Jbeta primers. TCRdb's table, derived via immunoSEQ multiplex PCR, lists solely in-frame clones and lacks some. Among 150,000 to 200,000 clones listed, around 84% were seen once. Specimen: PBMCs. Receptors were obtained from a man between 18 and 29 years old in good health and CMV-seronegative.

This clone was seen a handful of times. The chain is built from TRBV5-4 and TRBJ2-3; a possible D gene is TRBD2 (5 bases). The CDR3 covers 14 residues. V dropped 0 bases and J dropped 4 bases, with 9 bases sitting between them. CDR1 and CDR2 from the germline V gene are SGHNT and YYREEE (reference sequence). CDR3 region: CASSLVIAPDTQYF. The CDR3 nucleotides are TGTGCCAGCAGCTTGGTGATAGCGCCAGATACGCAGTATTTT.

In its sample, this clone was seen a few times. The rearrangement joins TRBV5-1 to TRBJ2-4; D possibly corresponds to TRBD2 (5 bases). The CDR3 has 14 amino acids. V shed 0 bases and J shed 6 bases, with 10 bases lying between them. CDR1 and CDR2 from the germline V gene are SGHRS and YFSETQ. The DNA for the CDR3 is TGCGCCAGCAGCTTGGGGATCGGAGGAAACATTCAGTACTTC. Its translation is CASSLGIGGNIQYF. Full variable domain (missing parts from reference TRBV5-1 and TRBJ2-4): KAGVTQTPRYLIKTRGQQVTLSCSPISGHRSVSWYQQTPGQGLQFLFEYFSETQRNKGNFPGRFSGRQFSNSRSEMNVSTLELGDSALYLCASSLGIGGNIQYFGAGTRLSVL.

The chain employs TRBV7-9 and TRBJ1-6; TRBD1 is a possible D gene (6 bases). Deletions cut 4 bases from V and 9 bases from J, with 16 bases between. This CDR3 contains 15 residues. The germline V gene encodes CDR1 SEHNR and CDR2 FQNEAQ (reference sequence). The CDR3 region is CASSSPAGESSPLHF. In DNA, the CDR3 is TGTGCCAGCAGCTCCCCCGCAGGGGAATCTTCACCCCTCCACTTT.

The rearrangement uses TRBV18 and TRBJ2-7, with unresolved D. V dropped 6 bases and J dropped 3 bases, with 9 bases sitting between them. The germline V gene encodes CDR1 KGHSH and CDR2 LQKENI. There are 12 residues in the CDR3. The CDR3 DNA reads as TGTGCCAGCTCCCGCGGCCGCTACGAGCAGTACTTC. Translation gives CASSRGRYEQYF.

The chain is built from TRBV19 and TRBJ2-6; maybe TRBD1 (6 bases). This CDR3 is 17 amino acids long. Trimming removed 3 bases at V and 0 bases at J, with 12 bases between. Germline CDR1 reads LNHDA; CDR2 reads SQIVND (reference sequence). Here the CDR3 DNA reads TGTGCCAGTAGTATGCAGGGGCTCAGCTCTGGGGCCAACGTCCTGACTTTC. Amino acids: CASSMQGLSSGANVLTF.

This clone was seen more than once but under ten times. The CDR3: CASSGQGPYEQYF. In nucleotides, the CDR3 is TGTGCCAGCAGTGGACAGGGCCCCTACGAGCAGTACTTC. The chain has TRBV6-1 and TRBJ2-7; 7 bases agree with TRBD1. The CDR3 consists of 13 residues. J lost 2 bases, V lost 4 bases, and 2 bases had no gene match. Germline-derived CDR1 and CDR2 are MNHNS and SASEGT.

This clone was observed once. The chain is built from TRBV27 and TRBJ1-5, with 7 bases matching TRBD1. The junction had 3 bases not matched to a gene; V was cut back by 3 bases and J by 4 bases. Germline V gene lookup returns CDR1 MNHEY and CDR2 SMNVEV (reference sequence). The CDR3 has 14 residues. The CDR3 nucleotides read TGTGCCAGCAGTTTCGGCAGGGGGAATCAGCCCCAGCATTTT. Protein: CASSFGRGNQPQHF.

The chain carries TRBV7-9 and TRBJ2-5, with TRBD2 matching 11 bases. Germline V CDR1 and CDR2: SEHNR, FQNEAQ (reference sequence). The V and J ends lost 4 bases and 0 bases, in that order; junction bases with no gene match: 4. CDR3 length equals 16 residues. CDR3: CASSSLAGGHQETQYF. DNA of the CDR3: TGTGCCAGCAGCTCCCTAGCGGGGGGCCACCAAGAGACCCAGTACTTC.

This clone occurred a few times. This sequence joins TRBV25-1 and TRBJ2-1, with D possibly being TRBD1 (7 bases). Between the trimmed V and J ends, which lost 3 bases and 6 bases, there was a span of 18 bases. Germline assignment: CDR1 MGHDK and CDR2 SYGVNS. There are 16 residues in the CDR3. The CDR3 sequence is CASSDSGDSNVNEQFF. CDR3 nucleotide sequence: TGTGCCAGCAGTGACTCGGGGGACAGCAATGTCAATGAGCAGTTCTTC.

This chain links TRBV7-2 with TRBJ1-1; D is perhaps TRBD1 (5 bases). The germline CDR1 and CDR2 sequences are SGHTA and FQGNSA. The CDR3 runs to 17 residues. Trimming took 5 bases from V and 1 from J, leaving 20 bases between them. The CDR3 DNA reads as TGTGCCAGCAGCCAGGGTGCCGTAGTGGTTACGAACACTGAAGCTTTCTTT. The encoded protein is CASSQGAVVVTNTEAFF. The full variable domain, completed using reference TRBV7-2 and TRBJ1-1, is GAGVSQSPSNKVTEKGKDVELRCDPISGHTALYWYRQSLGQGLEFLIYFQGNSAPDKSGLPSDRFSAERTGGSVSTLTIQRTQQEDSAVYLCASSQGAVVVTNTEAFFGQGTRLTVV.

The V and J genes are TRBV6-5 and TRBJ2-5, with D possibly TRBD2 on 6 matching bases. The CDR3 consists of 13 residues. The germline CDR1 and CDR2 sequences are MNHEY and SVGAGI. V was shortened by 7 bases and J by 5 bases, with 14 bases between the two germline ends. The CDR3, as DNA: TGTGCCAGCAAGGAGGGAGGAGGTGAGACCCAGTACTTC. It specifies CASKEGGGETQYF.

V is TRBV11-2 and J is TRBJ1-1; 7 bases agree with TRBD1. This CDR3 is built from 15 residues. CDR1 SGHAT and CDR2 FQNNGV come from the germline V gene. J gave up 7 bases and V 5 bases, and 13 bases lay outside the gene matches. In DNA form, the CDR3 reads TGTGCCAGCAGCCAGACGACAGGGTTTTGGGTTGAAGCTTTCTTT. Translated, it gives CASSQTTGFWVEAFF. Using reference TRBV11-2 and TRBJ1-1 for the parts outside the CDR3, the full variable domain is EAGVAQSPRYKIIEKRQSVAFWCNPISGHATLYWYQQILGQGPKLLIQFQNNGVVDDSQLPKDRFSAERLKGVDSTLKIQPAKLEDSAVYLCASSQTTGFWVEAFFGQGTRLTVV.

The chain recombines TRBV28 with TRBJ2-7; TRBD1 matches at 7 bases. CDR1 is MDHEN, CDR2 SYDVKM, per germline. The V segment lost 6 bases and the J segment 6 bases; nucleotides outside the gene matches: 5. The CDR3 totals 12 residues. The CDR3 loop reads CASRQGTGEQYF. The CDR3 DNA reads TGTGCCAGCAGACAGGGGACCGGCGAGCAGTACTTC.

The DNA for the CDR3 is TGCGCCAGCAGCCCGGGGGACTTTATGAACACTGAAGCTTTCTTT. Translation: CASSPGDFMNTEAFF. The chain couples TRBV5-1 to TRBJ1-1; weak D call: TRBD1 (5 bases). Trimming removed 4 bases at V and 0 bases at J, with 13 bases between. This CDR3 is built from 15 residues. Germline values: CDR1 SGHRS, CDR2 YFSETQ.

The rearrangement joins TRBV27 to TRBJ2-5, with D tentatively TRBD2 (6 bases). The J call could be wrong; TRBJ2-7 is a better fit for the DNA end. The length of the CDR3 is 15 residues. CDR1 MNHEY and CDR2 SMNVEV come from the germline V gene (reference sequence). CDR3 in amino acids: CASTFIGTGEYEQYF. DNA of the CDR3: TGTGCCAGCACTTTTATAGGGACGGGGGAGTACGAGCAGTACTTC.

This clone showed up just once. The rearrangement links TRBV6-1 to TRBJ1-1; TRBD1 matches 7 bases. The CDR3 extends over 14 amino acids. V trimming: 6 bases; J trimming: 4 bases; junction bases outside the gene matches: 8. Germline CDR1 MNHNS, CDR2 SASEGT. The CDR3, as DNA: TGTGCCAGCAGATCAAAGGGGGCTGTCACTGAAGCTTTCTTT. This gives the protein CASRSKGAVTEAFF.

The CDR3 loop is CASSLLATQETQYF. The CDR3 DNA reads TGTGCCAGCAGTTTATTAGCCACCCAAGAGACCCAGTACTTC. This sequence joins TRBV28 and TRBJ2-5; D not certain. V dropped 1 base and J dropped 1 base, with 7 bases sitting between them. CDR1 and CDR2 (germline): MDHEN, SYDVKM. This CDR3 region has 14 residues.

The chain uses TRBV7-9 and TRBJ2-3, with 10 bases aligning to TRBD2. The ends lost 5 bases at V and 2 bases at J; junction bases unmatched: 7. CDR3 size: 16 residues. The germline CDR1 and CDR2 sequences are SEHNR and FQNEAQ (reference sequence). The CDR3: CASSAGLAEPTDTQYF. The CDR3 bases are TGTGCCAGCAGCGCCGGACTAGCGGAACCCACAGATACGCAGTATTTT.

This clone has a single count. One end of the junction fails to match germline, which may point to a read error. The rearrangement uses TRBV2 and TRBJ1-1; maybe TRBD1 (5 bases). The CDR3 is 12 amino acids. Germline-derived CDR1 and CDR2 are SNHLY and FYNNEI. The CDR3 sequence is CASSGQDTKAFF. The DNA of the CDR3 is TGTGCCAGCAGTGGGCAGGACACTAAAGCTTTCTTT.

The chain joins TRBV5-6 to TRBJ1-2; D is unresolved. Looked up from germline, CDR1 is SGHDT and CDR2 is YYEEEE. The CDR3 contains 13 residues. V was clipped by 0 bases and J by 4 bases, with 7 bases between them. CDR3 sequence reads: CASSLAVFYGYTF. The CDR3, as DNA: TGTGCCAGCAGCTTGGCCGTCTTCTATGGCTACACCTTC.

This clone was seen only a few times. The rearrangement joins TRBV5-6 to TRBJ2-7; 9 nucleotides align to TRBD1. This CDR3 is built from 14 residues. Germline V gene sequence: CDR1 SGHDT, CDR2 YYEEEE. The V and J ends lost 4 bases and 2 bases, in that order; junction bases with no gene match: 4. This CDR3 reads CASSVGQGAYEQYF. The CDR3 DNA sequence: TGTGCCAGCAGCGTGGGACAGGGAGCCTACGAGCAGTACTTC.

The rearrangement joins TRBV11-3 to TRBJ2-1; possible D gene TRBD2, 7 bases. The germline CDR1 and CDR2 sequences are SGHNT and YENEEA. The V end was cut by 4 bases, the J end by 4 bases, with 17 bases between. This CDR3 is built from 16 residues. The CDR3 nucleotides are TGTGCCAGCAGCTCCCGAGGGGGGGAATTTTACAATGAGCAGTTCTTC. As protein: CASSSRGGEFYNEQFF.

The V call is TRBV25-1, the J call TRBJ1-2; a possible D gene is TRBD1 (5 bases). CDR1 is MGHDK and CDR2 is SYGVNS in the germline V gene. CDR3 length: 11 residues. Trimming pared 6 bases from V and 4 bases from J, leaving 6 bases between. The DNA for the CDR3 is TGTGCCAGCAGGACAGCCTATGGCTACACCTTC. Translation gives CASRTAYGYTF.

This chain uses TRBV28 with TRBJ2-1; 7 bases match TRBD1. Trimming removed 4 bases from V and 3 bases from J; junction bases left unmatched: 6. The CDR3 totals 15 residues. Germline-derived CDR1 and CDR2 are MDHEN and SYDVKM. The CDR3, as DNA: TGTGCCAGCAGTTCAGACAGGGCTAACTACAATGAGCAGTTCTTC. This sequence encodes CASSSDRANYNEQFF.

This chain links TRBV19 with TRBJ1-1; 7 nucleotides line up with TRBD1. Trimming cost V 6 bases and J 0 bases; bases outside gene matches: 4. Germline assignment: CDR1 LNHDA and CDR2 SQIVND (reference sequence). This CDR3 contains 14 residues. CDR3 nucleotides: TGTGCCAGTAGCGAGACAGGGATGAACACTGAAGCTTTCTTT. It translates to CASSETGMNTEAFF.

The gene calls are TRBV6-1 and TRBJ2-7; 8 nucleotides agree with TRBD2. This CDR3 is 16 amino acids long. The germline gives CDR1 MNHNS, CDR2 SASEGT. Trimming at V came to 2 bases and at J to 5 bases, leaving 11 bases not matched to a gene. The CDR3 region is CASSENRAGGSDEQYF. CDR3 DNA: TGTGCCAGCAGTGAAAACCGTGCGGGGGGCTCGGACGAGCAGTACTTC.

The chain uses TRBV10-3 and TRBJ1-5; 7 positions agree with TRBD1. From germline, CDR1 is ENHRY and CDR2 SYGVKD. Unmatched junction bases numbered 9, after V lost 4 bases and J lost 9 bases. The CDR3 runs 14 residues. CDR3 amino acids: CAISGSGQAGPQHF. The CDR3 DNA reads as TGTGCCATCAGTGGTTCCGGACAGGCCGGGCCCCAGCATTTT.